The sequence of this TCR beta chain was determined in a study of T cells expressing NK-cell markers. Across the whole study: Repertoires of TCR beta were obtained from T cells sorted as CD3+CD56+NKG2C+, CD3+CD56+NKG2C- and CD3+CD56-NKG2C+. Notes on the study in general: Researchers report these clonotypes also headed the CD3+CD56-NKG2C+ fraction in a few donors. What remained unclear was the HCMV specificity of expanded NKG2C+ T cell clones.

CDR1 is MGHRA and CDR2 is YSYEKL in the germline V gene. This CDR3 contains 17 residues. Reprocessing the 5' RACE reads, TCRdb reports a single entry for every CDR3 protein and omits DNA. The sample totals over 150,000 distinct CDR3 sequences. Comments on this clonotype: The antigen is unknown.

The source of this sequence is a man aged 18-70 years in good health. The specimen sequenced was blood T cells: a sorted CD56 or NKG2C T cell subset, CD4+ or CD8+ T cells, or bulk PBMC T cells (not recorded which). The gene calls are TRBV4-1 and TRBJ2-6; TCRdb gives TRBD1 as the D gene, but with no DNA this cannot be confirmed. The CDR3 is CASSQDRLGSGANVLTF.